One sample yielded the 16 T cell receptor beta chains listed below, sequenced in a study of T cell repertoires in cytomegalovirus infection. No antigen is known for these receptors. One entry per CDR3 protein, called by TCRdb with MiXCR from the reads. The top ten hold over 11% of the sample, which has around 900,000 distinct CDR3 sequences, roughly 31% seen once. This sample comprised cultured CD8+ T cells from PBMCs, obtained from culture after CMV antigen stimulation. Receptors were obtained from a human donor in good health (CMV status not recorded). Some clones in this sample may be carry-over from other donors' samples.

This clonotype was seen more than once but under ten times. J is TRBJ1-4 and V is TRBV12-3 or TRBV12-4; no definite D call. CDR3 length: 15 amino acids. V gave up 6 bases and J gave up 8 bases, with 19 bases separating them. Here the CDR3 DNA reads TGTGCCAGCAGGTCCGATGACGGAGATAACGAAAAACTGTTTTTT. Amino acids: CASRSDDGDNEKLFF.

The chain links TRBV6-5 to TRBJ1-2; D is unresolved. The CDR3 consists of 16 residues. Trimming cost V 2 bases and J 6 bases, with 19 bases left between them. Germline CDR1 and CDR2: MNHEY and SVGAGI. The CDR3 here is CASSYQSVAPKDGYTF. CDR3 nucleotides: TGTGCCAGCAGTTACCAATCTGTGGCACCCAAGGATGGCTACACCTTC.

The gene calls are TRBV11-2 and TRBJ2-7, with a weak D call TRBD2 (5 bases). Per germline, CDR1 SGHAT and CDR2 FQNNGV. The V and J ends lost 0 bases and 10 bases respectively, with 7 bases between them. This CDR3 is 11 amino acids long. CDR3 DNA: TGTGCCAGCAGCTTAGACGGGAATCAGTACTTC. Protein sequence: CASSLDGNQYF.

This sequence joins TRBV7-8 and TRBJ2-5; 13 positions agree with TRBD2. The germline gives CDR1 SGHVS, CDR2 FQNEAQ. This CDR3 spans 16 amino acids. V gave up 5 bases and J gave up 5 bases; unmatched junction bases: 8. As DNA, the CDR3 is TGTGCCAGCAGCCGGATACTAGCGGGGGGGCAGGAGACCCAGTACTTC. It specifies CASSRILAGGQETQYF.

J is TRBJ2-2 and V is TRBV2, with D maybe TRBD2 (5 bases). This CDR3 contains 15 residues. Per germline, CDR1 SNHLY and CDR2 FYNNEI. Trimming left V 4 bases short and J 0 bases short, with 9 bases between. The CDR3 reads CASSATKTNTGELFF. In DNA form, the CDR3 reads TGTGCCAGCAGTGCGACTAAGACGAACACCGGGGAGCTGTTTTTT.

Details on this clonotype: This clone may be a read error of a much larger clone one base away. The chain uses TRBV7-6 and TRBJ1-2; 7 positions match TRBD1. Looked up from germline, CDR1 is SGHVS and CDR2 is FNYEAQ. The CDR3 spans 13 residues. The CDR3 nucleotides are TGTGCCAGCAGCTCCCGACAGGGACATGGCAACACCTTC. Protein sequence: CASSSRQGHGNTF. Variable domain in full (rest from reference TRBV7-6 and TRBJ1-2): GAGVSQSPRYKVTKRGQDVALRCDPISGHVSLYWYRQALGQGPEFLTYFNYEAQQDKSGLPNDRFSAERPEGSISTLTIQRTEQRDSAMYRCASSSRQGHGNTFGSGTRLTVV.

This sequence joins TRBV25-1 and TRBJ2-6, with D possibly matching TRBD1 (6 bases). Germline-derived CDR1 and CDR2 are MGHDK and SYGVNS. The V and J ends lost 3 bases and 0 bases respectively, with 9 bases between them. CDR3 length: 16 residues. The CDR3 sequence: CASSDKGVSGANVLTF. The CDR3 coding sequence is TGTGCCAGCAGTGATAAGGGGGTCTCTGGGGCCAACGTCCTGACTTTC.

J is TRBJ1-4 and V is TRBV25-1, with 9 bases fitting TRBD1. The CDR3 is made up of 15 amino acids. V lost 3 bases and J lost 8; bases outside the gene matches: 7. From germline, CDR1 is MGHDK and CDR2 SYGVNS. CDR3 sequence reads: CASSDYRGRKEKLFF. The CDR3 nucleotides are TGTGCCAGCAGTGATTACAGGGGGCGCAAGGAAAAACTGTTTTTT.

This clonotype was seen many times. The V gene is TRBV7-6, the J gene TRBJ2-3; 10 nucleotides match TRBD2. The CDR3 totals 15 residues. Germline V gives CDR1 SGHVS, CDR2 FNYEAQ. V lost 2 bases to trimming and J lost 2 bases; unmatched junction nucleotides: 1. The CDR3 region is CASSLLAGVTDTQYF. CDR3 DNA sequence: TGTGCCAGCAGCTTACTAGCGGGGGTCACAGATACGCAGTATTTT. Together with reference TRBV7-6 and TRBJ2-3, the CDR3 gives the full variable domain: GAGVSQSPRYKVTKRGQDVALRCDPISGHVSLYWYRQALGQGPEFLTYFNYEAQQDKSGLPNDRFSAERPEGSISTLTIQRTEQRDSAMYRCASSLLAGVTDTQYFGPGTRLTVL.

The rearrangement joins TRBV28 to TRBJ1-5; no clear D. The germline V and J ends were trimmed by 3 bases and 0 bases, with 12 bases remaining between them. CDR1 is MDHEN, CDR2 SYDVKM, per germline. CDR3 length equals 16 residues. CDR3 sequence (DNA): TGTGCCAGCAGTTTTCGGAGATTCGATAGCAATCAGCCCCAGCATTTT. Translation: CASSFRRFDSNQPQHF.

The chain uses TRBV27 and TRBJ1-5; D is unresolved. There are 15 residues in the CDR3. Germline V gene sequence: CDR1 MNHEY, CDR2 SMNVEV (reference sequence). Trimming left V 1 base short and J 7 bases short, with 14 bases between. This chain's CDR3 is CASSLLGGPGQPQHF. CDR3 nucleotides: TGTGCCAGCAGTTTATTAGGCGGTCCAGGACAGCCCCAGCATTTT.

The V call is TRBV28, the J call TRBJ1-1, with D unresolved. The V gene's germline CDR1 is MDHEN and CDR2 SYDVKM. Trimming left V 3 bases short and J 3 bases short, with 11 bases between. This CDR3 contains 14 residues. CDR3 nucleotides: TGTGCCAGCAGTTTGACCGAAAGGGACACTGAAGCTTTCTTT. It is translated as CASSLTERDTEAFF.

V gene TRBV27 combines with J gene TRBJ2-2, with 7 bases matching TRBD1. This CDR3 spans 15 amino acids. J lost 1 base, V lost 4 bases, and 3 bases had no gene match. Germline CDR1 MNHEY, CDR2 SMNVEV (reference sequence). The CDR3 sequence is CASSWTGVNTGELFF. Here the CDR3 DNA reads TGTGCCAGCAGTTGGACAGGAGTGAACACCGGGGAGCTGTTTTTT.

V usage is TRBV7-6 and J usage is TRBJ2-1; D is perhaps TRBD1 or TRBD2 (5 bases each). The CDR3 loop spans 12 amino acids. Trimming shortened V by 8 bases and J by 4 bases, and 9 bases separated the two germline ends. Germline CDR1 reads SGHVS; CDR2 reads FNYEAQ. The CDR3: CASVEGYNEQFF. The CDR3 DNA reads TGTGCCAGCGTCGAGGGGTACAATGAGCAGTTCTTC.

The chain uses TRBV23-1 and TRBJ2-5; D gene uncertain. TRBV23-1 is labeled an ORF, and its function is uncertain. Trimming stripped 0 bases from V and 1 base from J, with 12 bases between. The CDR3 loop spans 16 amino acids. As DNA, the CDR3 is TGCGCCAGCAGTCAATCAAAGAGCTTTCCCCAAGAGACCCAGTACTTC. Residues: CASSQSKSFPQETQYF.

The CDR3 DNA reads TGTGCCAGCAGCCCCCGACAGGGGGAGTTCAGAGCTGAAGCTTTCTTT. Translation: CASSPRQGEFRAEAFF. This chain links TRBV7-4 with TRBJ1-1; 9 bases are a match to TRBD1. CDR1 and CDR2 (germline): SGHVT, SQSDAQ. The length of the CDR3 is 16 residues. With V trimmed by 5 bases and J by 6 bases, 13 bases remained unmatched.